Included here is one T cell receptor beta chain sequence, with context. This entry is derived from a study of OX40 agonist ivuxolimab in advanced cancers. Study information: Head and neck, renal cell, melanoma or hepatocellular carcinoma were the cancers that dose-escalation patients had.

The ends lost 6 bases at V and 1 base at J; junction bases unmatched: 9. From germline, CDR1 is SNHLY and CDR2 FYNNEI. The CDR3 runs 17 residues. Here immunoSEQ multiplex PCR was the method, and the copy in TCRdb shows in-frame clones only, minus some. The table lists 60,000 to 80,000 clones, 70% to 85% of them singletons. This sample comprised CD4+ or CD8+ T cells sorted from blood, obtained in a trial of the OX40 agonist ivuxolimab. The chain combines TRBV2 with TRBJ2-6, with 7 bases aligning to TRBD1. This clonotype originated in an adult with an advanced solid tumor such as melanoma, head and neck, liver or kidney cancer. The CDR3: CASSASGTVSGANVLTF. In DNA, the CDR3 is TGTGCCAGCAGCGCCTCCGGGACAGTTTCTGGGGCCAACGTCCTGACTTTC.